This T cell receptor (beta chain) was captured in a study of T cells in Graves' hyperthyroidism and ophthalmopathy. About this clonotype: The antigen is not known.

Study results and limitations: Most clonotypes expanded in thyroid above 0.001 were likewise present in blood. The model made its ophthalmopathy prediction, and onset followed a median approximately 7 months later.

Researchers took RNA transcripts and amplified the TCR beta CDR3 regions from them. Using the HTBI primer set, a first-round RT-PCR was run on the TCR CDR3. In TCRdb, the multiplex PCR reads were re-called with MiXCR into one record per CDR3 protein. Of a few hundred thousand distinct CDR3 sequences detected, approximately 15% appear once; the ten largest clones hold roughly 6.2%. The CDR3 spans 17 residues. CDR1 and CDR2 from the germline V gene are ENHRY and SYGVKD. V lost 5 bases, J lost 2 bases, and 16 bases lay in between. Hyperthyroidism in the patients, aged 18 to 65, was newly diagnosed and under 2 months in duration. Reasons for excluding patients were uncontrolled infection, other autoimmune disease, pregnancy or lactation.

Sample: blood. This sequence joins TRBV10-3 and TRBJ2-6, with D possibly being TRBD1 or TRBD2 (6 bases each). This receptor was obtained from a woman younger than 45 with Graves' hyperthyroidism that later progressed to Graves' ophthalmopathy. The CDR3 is CAISRQEGEAGANVLTF. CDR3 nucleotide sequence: TGTGCCATCAGTCGACAGGAAGGGGAGGCTGGGGCCAACGTCCTGACTTTC.